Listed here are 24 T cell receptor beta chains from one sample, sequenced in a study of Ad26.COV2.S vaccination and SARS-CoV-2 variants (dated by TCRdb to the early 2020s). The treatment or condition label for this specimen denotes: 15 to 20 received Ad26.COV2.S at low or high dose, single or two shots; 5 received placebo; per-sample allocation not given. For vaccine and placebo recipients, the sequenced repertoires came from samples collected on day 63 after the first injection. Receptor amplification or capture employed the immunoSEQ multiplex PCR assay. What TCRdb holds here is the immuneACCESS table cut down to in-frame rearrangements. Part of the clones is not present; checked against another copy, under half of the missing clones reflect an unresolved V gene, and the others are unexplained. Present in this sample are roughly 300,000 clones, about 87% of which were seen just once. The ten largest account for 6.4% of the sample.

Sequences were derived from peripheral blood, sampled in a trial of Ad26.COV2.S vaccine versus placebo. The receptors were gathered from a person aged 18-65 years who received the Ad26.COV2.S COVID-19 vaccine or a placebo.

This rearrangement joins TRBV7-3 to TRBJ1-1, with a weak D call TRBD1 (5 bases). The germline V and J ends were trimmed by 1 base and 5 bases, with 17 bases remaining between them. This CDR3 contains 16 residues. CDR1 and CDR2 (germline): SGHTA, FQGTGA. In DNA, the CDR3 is TGTGCCAGCAGCTTAAGTCGGGGCGCCGGGTTAACTGAAGCTTTCTTT. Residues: CASSLSRGAGLTEAFF.

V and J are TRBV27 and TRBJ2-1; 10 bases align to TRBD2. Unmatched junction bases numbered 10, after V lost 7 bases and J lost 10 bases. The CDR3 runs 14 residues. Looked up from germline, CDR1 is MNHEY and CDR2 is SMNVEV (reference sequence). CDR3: CASNQRGGFGEQFF. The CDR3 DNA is TGTGCCAGCAACCAGCGGGGGGGGTTTGGGGAGCAGTTCTTC.

The CDR3 here is CASSADVYGYTF. The CDR3 DNA follows: TGTGCCAGCAGCGCGGACGTCTATGGCTACACCTTC. The chain carries TRBV5-5 and TRBJ1-2; no clear D. This CDR3 region has 12 residues. V was clipped by 4 bases and J by 4 bases, with 8 bases between them. Per the germline V gene, CDR1 is SGHKS and CDR2 is YYEKEE (reference sequence). The full variable domain, in which reference TRBV5-5 and TRBJ1-2 provide the parts outside the CDR3, is DAGVTQSPTHLIKTRGQQVTLRCSPISGHKSVSWYQQVLGQGPQFIFQYYEKEERGRGNFPDRFSARQFPNYSSELNVNALLLGDSALYLCASSADVYGYTFGSGTRLTVV.

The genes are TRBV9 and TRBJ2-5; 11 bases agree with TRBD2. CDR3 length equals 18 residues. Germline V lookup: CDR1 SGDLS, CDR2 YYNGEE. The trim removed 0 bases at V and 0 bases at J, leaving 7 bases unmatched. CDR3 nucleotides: TGTGCCAGCAGCGTAGGACTAGCGGGGTTATCGTACCAAGAGACCCAGTACTTC. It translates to CASSVGLAGLSYQETQYF.

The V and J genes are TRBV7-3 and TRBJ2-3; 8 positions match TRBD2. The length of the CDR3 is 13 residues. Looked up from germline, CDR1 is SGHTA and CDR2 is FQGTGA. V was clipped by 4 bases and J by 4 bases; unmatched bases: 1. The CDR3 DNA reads TGTGCCAGCAGCTCCGGGGGGGCAGATACGCAGTATTTT. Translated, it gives CASSSGGADTQYF.

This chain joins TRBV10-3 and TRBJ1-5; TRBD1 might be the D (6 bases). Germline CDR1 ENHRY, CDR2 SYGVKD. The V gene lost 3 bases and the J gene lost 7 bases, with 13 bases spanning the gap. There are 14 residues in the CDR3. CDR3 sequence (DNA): TGTGCCATCAGTGATGAGGGGGGCGGGCAGCCCCAGCATTTT. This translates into CAISDEGGGQPQHF.

The CDR3 DNA is TGCGCCAGCAGCCCCCGACAGGGGGCGCACACAGATACGCAGTATTTT. It specifies CASSPRQGAHTDTQYF. The chain carries TRBV4-3 and TRBJ2-3, with 10 nucleotides matching TRBD1. CDR3 length: 16 amino acids. The germline gives CDR1 LGHNA, CDR2 YSLEER. With V trimmed by 4 bases and J by 2 bases, 6 bases remained unmatched.

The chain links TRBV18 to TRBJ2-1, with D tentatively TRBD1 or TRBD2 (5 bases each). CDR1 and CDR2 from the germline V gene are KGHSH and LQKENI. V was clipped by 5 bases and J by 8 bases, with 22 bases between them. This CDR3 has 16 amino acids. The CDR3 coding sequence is TGTGCCAGCTCATCTTCGCCGGGACCAATTTTCGATGAGCAGTTCTTC. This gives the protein CASSSSPGPIFDEQFF.

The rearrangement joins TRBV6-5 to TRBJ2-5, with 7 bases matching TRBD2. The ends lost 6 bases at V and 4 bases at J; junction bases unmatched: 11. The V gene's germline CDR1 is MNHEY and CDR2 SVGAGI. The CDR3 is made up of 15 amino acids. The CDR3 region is CASRFNGLGVETQYF. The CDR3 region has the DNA TGTGCCAGCAGATTTAATGGACTAGGGGTAGAGACCCAGTACTTC.

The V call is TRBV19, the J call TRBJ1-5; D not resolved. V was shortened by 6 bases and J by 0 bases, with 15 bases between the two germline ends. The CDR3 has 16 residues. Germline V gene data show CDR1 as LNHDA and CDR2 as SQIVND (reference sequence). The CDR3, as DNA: TGTGCCAGTAGCCACCTAAAGATTTATAGCAATCAGCCCCAGCATTTT. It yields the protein CASSHLKIYSNQPQHF.

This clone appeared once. CDR3 residues: CASSATGGHGYTF. CDR3 DNA sequence: TGTGCCAGCAGTGCCACAGGGGGTCATGGCTACACCTTC. This rearrangement joins TRBV25-1 to TRBJ1-2; 8 bases fit TRBD1. V dropped 4 bases and J dropped 6; count of bases not matched to a gene: 4. The CDR3 loop spans 13 amino acids. Germline CDR1 is MGHDK and CDR2 is SYGVNS.

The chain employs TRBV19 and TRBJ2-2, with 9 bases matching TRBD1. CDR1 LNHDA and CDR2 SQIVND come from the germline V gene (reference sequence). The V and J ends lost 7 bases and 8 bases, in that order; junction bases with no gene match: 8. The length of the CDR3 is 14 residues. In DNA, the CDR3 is TGTGCCAGTAAGGGGACAGGGTGGAAAGGGGAGCTGTTTTTT. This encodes CASKGTGWKGELFF.

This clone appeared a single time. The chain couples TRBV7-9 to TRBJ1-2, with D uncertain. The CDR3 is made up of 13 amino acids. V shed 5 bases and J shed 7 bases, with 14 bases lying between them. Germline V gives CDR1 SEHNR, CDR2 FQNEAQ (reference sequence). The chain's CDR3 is CASSAGGRLGYTF. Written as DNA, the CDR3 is TGTGCCAGCAGCGCTGGCGGGCGGCTTGGCTACACCTTC.

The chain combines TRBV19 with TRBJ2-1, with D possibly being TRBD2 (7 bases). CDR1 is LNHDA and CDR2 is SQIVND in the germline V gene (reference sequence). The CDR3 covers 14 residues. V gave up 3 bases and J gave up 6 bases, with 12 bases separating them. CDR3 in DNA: TGTGCCAGTAGTATGCGGGGGCATCTCAATGAGCAGTTCTTC. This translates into CASSMRGHLNEQFF. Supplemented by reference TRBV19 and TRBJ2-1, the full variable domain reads DGGITQSPKYLFRKEGQNVTLSCEQNLNHDAMYWYRQDPGQGLRLIYYSQIVNDFQKGDIAEGYSVSREKKESFPLTVTSAQKNPTAFYLCASSMRGHLNEQFFGPGTRLTVL.

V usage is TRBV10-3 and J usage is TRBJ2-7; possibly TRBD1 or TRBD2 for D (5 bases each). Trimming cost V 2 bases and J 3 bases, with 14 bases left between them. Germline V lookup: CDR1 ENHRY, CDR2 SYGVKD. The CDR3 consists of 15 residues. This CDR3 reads CAISETSGTNYEQYF. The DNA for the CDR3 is TGTGCCATCAGTGAGACCTCCGGGACCAACTACGAGCAGTACTTC.

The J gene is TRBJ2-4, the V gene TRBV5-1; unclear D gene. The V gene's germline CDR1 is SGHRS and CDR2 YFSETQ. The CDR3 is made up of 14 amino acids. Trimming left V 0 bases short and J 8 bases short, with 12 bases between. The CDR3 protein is CASSLAADRDIQYF. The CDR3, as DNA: TGCGCCAGCAGCTTGGCGGCAGACCGGGACATTCAGTACTTC.

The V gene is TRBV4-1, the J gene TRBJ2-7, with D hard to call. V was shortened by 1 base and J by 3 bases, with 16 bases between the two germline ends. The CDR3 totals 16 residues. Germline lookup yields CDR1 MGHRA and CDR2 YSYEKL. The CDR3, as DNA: TGCGCCAGCAGCCAAGCTCCCAAGCCGCCCCTCTACGAGCAGTACTTC. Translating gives CASSQAPKPPLYEQYF.

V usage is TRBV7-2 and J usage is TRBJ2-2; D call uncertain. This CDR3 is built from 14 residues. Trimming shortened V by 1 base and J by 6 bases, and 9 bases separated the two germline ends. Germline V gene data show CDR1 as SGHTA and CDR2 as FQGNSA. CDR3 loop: CASSLDVAAGELFF. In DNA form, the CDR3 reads TGTGCCAGCAGCTTAGACGTGGCCGCCGGGGAGCTGTTTTTT.

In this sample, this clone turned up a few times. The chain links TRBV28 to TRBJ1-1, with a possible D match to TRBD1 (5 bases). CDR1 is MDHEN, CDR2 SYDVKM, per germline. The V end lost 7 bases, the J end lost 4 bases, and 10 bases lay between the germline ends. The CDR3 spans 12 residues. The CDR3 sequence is CASTLGGTEAFF. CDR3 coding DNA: TGTGCCAGCACCCTGGGGGGCACTGAAGCTTTCTTT.

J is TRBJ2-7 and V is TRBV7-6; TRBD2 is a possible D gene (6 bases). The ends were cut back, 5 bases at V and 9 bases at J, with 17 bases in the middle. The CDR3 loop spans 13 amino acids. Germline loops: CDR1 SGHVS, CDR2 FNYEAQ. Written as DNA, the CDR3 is TGTGCCAGCAGCATGAGGGACTTAAGGGGGCAGTACTTC. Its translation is CASSMRDLRGQYF.

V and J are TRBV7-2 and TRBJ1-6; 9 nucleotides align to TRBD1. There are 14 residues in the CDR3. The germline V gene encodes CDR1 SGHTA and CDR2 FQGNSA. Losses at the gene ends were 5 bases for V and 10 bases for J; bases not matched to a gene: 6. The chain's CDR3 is CASSTQGAESPLHF. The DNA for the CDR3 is TGTGCCAGCAGCACACAGGGGGCGGAATCACCCCTCCACTTT.

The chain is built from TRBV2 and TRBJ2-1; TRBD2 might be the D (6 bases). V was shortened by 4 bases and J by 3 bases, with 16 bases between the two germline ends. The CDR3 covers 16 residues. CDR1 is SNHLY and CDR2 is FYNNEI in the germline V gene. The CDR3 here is CASSVPQAGNYNEQFF. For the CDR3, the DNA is TGTGCCAGCAGTGTACCACAGGCGGGGAACTACAATGAGCAGTTCTTC.

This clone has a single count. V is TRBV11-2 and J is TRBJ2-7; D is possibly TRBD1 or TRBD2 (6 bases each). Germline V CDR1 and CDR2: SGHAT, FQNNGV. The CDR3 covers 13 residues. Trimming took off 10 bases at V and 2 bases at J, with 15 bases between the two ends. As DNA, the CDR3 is TGTGCCACCGGGGCAGGGGAGGCCTACGAGCAGTACTTC. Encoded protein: CATGAGEAYEQYF.

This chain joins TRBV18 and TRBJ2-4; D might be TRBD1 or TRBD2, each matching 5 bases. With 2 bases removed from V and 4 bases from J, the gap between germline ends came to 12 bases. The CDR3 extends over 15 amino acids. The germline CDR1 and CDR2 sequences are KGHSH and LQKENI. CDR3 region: CASSPGVEGKNIQYF. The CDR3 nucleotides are TGTGCCAGCTCACCAGGGGTTGAGGGGAAAAACATTCAGTACTTC.